These 25 T cell receptor beta chains came from one sample sequenced in a study of blood T cell repertoires in COVID-19. The repertoire was sequenced with immunoSEQ multiplex PCR; TCRdb's copy has only in-frame clones and lacks some. Of about 200,000 clones in the sample, just under 90% are singletons; the top ten hold 1.2%. What was sequenced was PBMCs or T cells enriched from blood (not recorded which). These receptors came from a man younger than 45 who had recovered from COVID-19.

The rearrangement links TRBV25-1 to TRBJ1-6, with 8 nucleotides matching TRBD1. The CDR3 runs to 15 residues. Germline CDR1 reads MGHDK; CDR2 reads SYGVNS. After removal of 1 base from V and 7 bases from J, the junction contained 3 bases not matched to a gene. Written as DNA, the CDR3 is TGTGCCAGCAGTGAATGGGGACAGGAAAATTCACCCCTCCACTTT. It codes for CASSEWGQENSPLHF.

The table lists this clone with a few counts. The chain carries TRBV25-1 and TRBJ2-7, with 7 bases matching TRBD1. With 1 base clipped from V and 7 bases from J, the junction kept 19 bases outside the gene matches. Per the germline V gene, CDR1 is MGHDK and CDR2 is SYGVNS. This CDR3 comprises 18 residues. CDR3 in amino acids: CASSEFKGRQQGTGEQYF. The CDR3, as DNA: TGTGCCAGCAGTGAATTTAAAGGTCGGCAACAGGGGACGGGTGAGCAGTACTTC.

CDR3: CASSLRSGVPGELFF. The CDR3 DNA sequence: TGTGCCAGCAGTTTAAGGTCAGGGGTTCCCGGGGAGCTGTTTTTT. The chain carries TRBV27 and TRBJ2-2; possible D gene TRBD1, 6 bases. Per the germline V gene, CDR1 is MNHEY and CDR2 is SMNVEV (reference sequence). Trimming took off 2 bases at V and 6 bases at J, with 13 bases between the two ends. CDR3 size: 15 residues.

The chain is built from TRBV4-1 and TRBJ2-5; TRBD2 aligns across 8 bases. Germline V gene lookup returns CDR1 MGHRA and CDR2 YSYEKL. There are 17 residues in the CDR3. Unmatched junction bases numbered 9, after V lost 0 bases and J lost 3 bases. The CDR3 DNA reads as TGCGCCAGCAGCCAAGATGGATTAGCGGGGACGAAAGAGACCCAGTACTTC. It encodes CASSQDGLAGTKETQYF.

This chain connects TRBV9 to TRBJ1-5; 9 bases are shared with TRBD1. Germline-derived CDR1 and CDR2 are SGDLS and YYNGEE. CDR3 size: 15 residues. Losses at the gene ends were 2 bases for V and 3 bases for J; bases not matched to a gene: 3. In DNA, the CDR3 is TGTGCCAGCAGCGTTGGGACAGGGTTCAATCAGCCCCAGCATTTT. This sequence encodes CASSVGTGFNQPQHF.

The chain uses TRBV6-1 and TRBJ1-5, with a possible D match to TRBD1 (6 bases). Looked up from germline, CDR1 is MNHNS and CDR2 is SASEGT. The CDR3 sequence is 16 residues long. V gave up 2 bases and J gave up 4 bases, with 15 bases separating them. The CDR3 region is CASSETPGDKNQPQHF. The CDR3 nucleotides read TGTGCCAGCAGTGAAACCCCCGGGGACAAGAATCAGCCCCAGCATTTT.

The genes are TRBV2 and TRBJ2-7, with D perhaps matching TRBD1 (6 bases). Trimming removed 3 bases from V and 5 bases from J, with 11 bases in between. The CDR3 totals 13 residues. The germline V gene has CDR1 SNHLY and CDR2 FYNNEI. The CDR3 nucleotides are TGTGCCAGCAGTGAGCAGGGGCTCAACGAGCAGTACTTC. It specifies CASSEQGLNEQYF.

The chain employs TRBV7-2 and TRBJ2-3, with 12 positions matching TRBD2. Germline V lookup: CDR1 SGHTA, CDR2 FQGNSA. This CDR3 region has 14 residues. The ends lost 5 bases at V and 6 bases at J; junction bases unmatched: 3. The CDR3 DNA is TGTGCCAGCAGCAGACTAGCGGGAGTGGATACGCAGTATTTT. Protein: CASSRLAGVDTQYF.

The chain links TRBV7-2 to TRBJ2-5; the D gene is possibly TRBD2 (6 bases). The CDR3 runs 19 residues. The germline V gene encodes CDR1 SGHTA and CDR2 FQGNSA. V lost 4 bases to trimming and J lost 2 bases, with 26 bases between them. CDR3 coding DNA: TGTGCCAGCAGCTACGGGAGCACGGGCGGGCTAGGTTTACAAGAGACCCAGTACTTC. Translating it yields CASSYGSTGGLGLQETQYF.

A remark on this clone: Additional DNA sequences in this sample encode the identical CDR3. The chain has TRBV28 and TRBJ2-7, with D hard to call. The V end was cut by 3 bases, the J end by 4 bases, with 7 bases between. The CDR3 has 12 amino acids. The germline V gene encodes CDR1 MDHEN and CDR2 SYDVKM. The CDR3 loop reads CASSLSSYEQYF. Here the CDR3 DNA reads TGTGCCAGCAGTTTGTCGAGTTACGAGCAGTACTTC. Full variable domain (rest looked up from reference TRBV28 and TRBJ2-7): DVKVTQSSRYLVKRTGEKVFLECVQDMDHENMFWYRQDPGLGLRLIYFSYDVKMKEKGDIPEGYSVSREKKERFSLILESASTNQTSMYLCASSLSSYEQYFGPGTRLTVT.

The chain combines TRBV7-9 with TRBJ2-1; TRBD2 agrees at 7 bases. Germline values: CDR1 SEHNR, CDR2 FQNEAQ (reference sequence). The CDR3 is 17 amino acids. J gave up 3 bases and V 1 base, and 9 bases lay outside the gene matches. CDR3 DNA sequence: TGTGCCAGCAGCTTAGTTAGGGGCGGGAGCCTCTACAATGAGCAGTTCTTC. Translated, it gives CASSLVRGGSLYNEQFF.

The V call is TRBV30, the J call TRBJ2-7; D is undetermined. Looked up from germline, CDR1 is GTSNPN and CDR2 is SVGIG (reference sequence). The CDR3 sequence is 14 residues long. The ends were cut back, 2 bases at V and 0 bases at J, with 11 bases in the middle. The CDR3 spells CAWSLPLSSYEQYF. For the CDR3, the DNA is TGTGCCTGGAGTTTACCCCTGAGCTCCTACGAGCAGTACTTC. Looking up the rest from reference TRBV30 and TRBJ2-7 gives the full variable domain: SQTIHQWPATLVQPVGSPLSLECTVEGTSNPNLYWYRQAAGRGLQLLFYSVGIGQISSEVPQNLSASRPQDRQFILSSKKLLLSDSGFYLCAWSLPLSSYEQYFGPGTRLTVT.

The chain joins TRBV19 to TRBJ1-6; D ambiguous. Trimming took 2 bases from V and 9 from J, leaving 14 bases between them. CDR3 length: 15 residues. CDR1 is LNHDA, CDR2 SQIVND, per germline (reference sequence). CDR3 in amino acids: CASSIFLGIGSPLHF. The CDR3 region has the DNA TGTGCCAGTAGTATATTTCTCGGGATAGGTTCACCCCTCCACTTT.

This chain connects TRBV29-1 to TRBJ1-3, with D perhaps TRBD1 (5 bases). V lost 2 bases and J 4 bases, leaving 9 bases between the germline ends. The length of the CDR3 is 13 residues. The germline CDR1 and CDR2 sequences are SQVTM and ANQGSEA. CDR3 protein: CSVEPRVGNTIYF. In DNA, the CDR3 is TGCAGCGTTGAACCCAGGGTCGGAAACACCATATATTTT. The entire variable domain, with the rest obtained from reference TRBV29-1 and TRBJ1-3, is as follows: SAVISQKPSRDICQRGTSLTIQCQVDSQVTMMFWYRQQPGQSLTLIATANQGSEATYESGFVIDKFPISRPNLTFSTLTVSNMSPEDSSIYLCSVEPRVGNTIYFGEGSWLTVV.

The V gene is TRBV3-1 (or the pseudogene TRBV3-2), the J gene TRBJ2-3, with D hard to call. The CDR3 totals 15 residues. From germline, CDR1 is LGHDT and CDR2 YNNKEL (reference sequence). Deletions cut 1 base from V and 1 base from J, with 9 bases between. The DNA of the CDR3 is TGTGCCAGCAGCCAAGGGAACAGACGCACAGATACGCAGTATTTT. Protein sequence: CASSQGNRRTDTQYF.

The J gene is TRBJ1-1, the V gene TRBV19; TRBD1 aligns across 7 bases. The CDR3 contains 15 residues. The germline CDR1 and CDR2 sequences are LNHDA and SQIVND (reference sequence). Trimming removed 11 bases from V and 5 bases from J; junction bases left unmatched: 17. The CDR3 loop reads CASKQGGIWDTEAFF. The CDR3 DNA follows: TGTGCCTCCAAGCAGGGGGGCATTTGGGATACTGAAGCTTTCTTT.

This clone was counted a single time. The chain links TRBV7-9 to TRBJ1-2, with D possibly being TRBD1 (6 bases). Germline V lookup: CDR1 SEHNR, CDR2 FQNEAQ (reference sequence). The ends were cut back, 5 bases at V and 8 bases at J, with 15 bases in the middle. The CDR3 is made up of 13 amino acids. The CDR3 bases are TGTGCCAGCAGCCCGATTCCAGGGGAAGGCTACACCTTC. It codes for CASSPIPGEGYTF.

In regard to this clone: A junction boundary mismatches the germline segment, possibly from a read error. This chain uses TRBV29-1 with TRBJ2-7; unclear D gene. The CDR3 loop spans 12 amino acids. Germline V gene sequence: CDR1 SQVTM, CDR2 ANQGSEA. The CDR3 bases are TGCAGCGTTGGGTTTAGCTCCCACGAGCAGTACTTC. This gives the protein CSVGFSSHEQYF.

V and J are TRBV27 and TRBJ2-2; weak D call: TRBD2 (6 bases). This CDR3 spans 16 amino acids. Per the germline V gene, CDR1 is MNHEY and CDR2 is SMNVEV (reference sequence). Trimming shortened V by 4 bases and J by 0 bases, and 12 bases separated the two germline ends. CDR3 nucleotides: TGTGCCAGCAGTTGGAGGGAATTCTCGAACACCGGGGAGCTGTTTTTT. This sequence encodes CASSWREFSNTGELFF.

The chain recombines TRBV29-1 with TRBJ2-7, with 7 bases that match TRBD1. Germline assignment: CDR1 SQVTM and CDR2 ANQGSEA. The CDR3 contains 12 residues. The ends lost 4 bases at V and 1 base at J; junction bases unmatched: 1. DNA for the CDR3: TGCAGCGTTGGACAGGGATCCTACGAGCAGTACTTC. Translating it yields CSVGQGSYEQYF.

Comment on this clone: The germline gene is not matched at one end of the junction; a read error may be the cause. The chain combines TRBV7-7 with TRBJ1-3; D possibly corresponds to TRBD1 (6 bases). Germline values: CDR1 SSHAT, CDR2 FNYEAQ (reference sequence). This CDR3 region has 15 residues. The CDR3 sequence is CASSSGTNSGNTIYF. The CDR3 coding sequence is TGTGCTAGCAGCTCCGGGACAAACTCTGGAAACACCATATATTTT.

The chain combines TRBV19 with TRBJ1-2, with D possibly TRBD1 on 6 matching bases. The CDR3 loop spans 14 amino acids. Deletions cut 4 bases from V and 7 bases from J, with 16 bases between. The germline CDR1 and CDR2 sequences are LNHDA and SQIVND (reference sequence). The CDR3 region is CASSSRTVLLGYTF. In DNA form, the CDR3 reads TGTGCCAGTAGTAGCAGGACAGTTTTGCTTGGCTACACCTTC.

The chain combines TRBV27 with TRBJ2-7, with TRBD1 matching over 10 bases. In germline, CDR1 is MNHEY, CDR2 SMNVEV (reference sequence). The CDR3 contains 17 residues. The trim removed 7 bases at V and 2 bases at J, leaving 14 bases unmatched. The CDR3 spells CASISPTGTGDAYEQYF. CDR3 nucleotides: TGTGCCAGCATTTCCCCGACCGGGACAGGGGACGCCTACGAGCAGTACTTC.

This chain joins TRBV5-4 and TRBJ1-2; 9 positions agree with TRBD1. This CDR3 contains 17 residues. CDR1 is SGHNT and CDR2 is YYREEE in the germline V gene (reference sequence). V lost 2 bases, J lost 1 base, and 9 bases stayed unmatched. CDR3 nucleotide sequence: TGTGCCAGCAGCTTTGGGGACAGGGCTCCCCTTAACTATGGCTACACCTTC. This encodes CASSFGDRAPLNYGYTF. The full variable domain, rest sourced from reference TRBV5-4 and TRBJ1-2, is ETGVTQSPTHLIKTRGQQVTLRCSSQSGHNTVSWYQQALGQGPQFIFQYYREEENGRGNFPPRFSGLQFPNYSSELNVNALELDDSALYLCASSFGDRAPLNYGYTFGSGTRLTVV.

The J gene is TRBJ2-7, the V gene TRBV5-5, with D possibly being TRBD2 (5 bases). Trimming took off 2 bases at V and 2 bases at J, with 11 bases between the two ends. The CDR3 spans 14 residues. Germline values: CDR1 SGHKS, CDR2 YYEKEE (reference sequence). This CDR3 reads CASSFFRRPYEQYF. For the CDR3, the DNA is TGTGCCAGCAGCTTCTTTCGGAGGCCCTACGAGCAGTACTTC.